This is a list of T cell receptor beta chains from one sample in a study of T-cell memory formation after mild COVID-19. TCRdb fed the 5' RACE reads into MiXCR, producing one record per CDR3 protein. The sample contains 350,000 to 500,000 distinct CDR3 sequences, 23% of which appear only once. What was sequenced was PBMCs or a T cell subset sorted from them (not recorded which). The source is an adult woman who had mild COVID-19 (a few samples of this study predate the infection). Cell type and time point are not known. CDR3s leave out the opening cysteine and the closing phenylalanine or tryptophan. A clone size is listed for some rows: how often the clone was seen (once, few, many), or a class if it is expanded.

>TRBV12-3/TRBV12-4|-|TRBJ2-1
ASRGGGRPYNEQF
>TRBV30|once|TRBJ2-1
AWRHPAGGEQF
>TRBV6-1|few|TRBJ2-7
ASSEGGAVAYEQY
>TRBV4-1|-|TRBJ2-3
ASSQDRGQAQY
>TRBV7-6|few|TRBJ2-5
ASSVAWETQY
>TRBV2|few|TRBJ2-4
ASTWTGLNRGIQY
>TRBV7-9|-|TRBJ1-1
ASSQGQILNTEAF
>TRBV2|-|TRBJ2-5
ASLHWSGKGQETQY
>TRBV20-1|-|TRBJ2-2
SARDRDSPGELF
>TRBV20-1|-|TRBJ1-5
SAREGGIYSNQPQH
>TRBV7-3|-|TRBJ2-3
ASSKAAGGSTDTQY
>TRBV12-3/TRBV12-4|few|TRBJ2-3
ASSRSSFTDTQY
>TRBV29-1|-|TRBJ1-1
SVEPRQGLITEAF
>TRBV10-3|-|TRBJ1-5
AISAPQTYQPQH
>TRBV12-3/TRBV12-4|many|TRBJ2-4
ASSLAPRSIQG
>TRBV20-1|few|TRBJ1-1
SANQGQGGSTEAF
>TRBV19|-|TRBJ1-2
ASTNRRTGGGYT
>TRBV12-3/TRBV12-4|-|TRBJ2-7
ASRPSSGGYEQY
>TRBV20-1|-|TRBJ2-1
SARDRGAGGTHNEQF
>TRBV6-5|-|TRBJ2-1
ASSYSRDRFRQV
>TRBV5-1|-|TRBJ2-7
ASTLDNSYEQY
>TRBV6-2/TRBV6-3|few|TRBJ2-3
ASSYTASGYTDTQY
>TRBV5-1|many|TRBJ2-1
ASRPDYWDEQF
>TRBV7-2|-|TRBJ2-1
ASRETSLPYNEQF
>TRBV5-1|few|TRBJ2-1
ASSSTGGLDGLAGDNEQF
>TRBV9|-|TRBJ2-6
ASSAYTGANVLT
>TRBV4-2|-|TRBJ2-2
ASRGSGTPTGELF
>TRBV24-1|-|TRBJ2-5
ATSDLRPGVETQY
>TRBV7-9|few|TRBJ2-5
ASTPPPRGLARYGETQY
>TRBV7-2|few|TRBJ1-5
ASSAQRTQH
>TRBV4-2|-|TRBJ2-3
ASSHFLGTGGADTQY
>TRBV5-5|-|TRBJ1-3
ASDSYSGNTIY
>TRBV7-9|few|TRBJ2-5
ASSLATSDQETQY
>TRBV11-3|-|TRBJ2-7
ASSATLGRYPSHEQY
>TRBV11-2|-|TRBJ2-3
ASSFDGSTDTQY